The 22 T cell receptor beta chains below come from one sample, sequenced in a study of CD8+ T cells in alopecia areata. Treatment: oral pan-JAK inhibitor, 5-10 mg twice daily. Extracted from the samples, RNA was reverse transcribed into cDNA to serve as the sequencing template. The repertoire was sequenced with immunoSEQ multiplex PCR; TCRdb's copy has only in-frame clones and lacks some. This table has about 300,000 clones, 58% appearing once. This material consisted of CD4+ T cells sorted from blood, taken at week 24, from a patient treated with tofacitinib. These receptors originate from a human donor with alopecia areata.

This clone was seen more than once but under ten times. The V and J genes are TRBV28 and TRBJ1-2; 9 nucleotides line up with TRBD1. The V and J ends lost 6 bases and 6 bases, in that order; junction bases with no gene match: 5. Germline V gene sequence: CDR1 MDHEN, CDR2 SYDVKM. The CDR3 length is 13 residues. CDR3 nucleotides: TGTGCCAGCAGAGGACAGGGGCGGGATGGCTACACCTTC. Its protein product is CASRGQGRDGYTF.

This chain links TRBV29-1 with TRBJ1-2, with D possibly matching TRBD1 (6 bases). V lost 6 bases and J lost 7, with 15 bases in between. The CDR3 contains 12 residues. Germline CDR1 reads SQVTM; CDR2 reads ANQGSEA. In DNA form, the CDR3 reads TGCAGCGTACACGGACAGCGGTCTGGCTACACCTTC. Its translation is CSVHGQRSGYTF.

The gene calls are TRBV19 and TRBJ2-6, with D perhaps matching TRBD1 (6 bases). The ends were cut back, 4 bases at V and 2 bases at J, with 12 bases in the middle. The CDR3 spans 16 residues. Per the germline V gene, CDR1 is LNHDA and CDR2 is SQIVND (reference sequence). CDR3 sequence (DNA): TGTGCCAGTAGTAAAACAGGGCTAGCTGGGGCCAACGTCCTGACTTTC. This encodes CASSKTGLAGANVLTF.

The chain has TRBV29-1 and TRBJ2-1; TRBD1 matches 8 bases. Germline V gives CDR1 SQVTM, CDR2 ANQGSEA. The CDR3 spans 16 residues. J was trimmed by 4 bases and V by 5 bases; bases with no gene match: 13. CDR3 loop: CSVRTGSPHPYNEQFF. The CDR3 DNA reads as TGCAGCGTTCGGACAGGGTCCCCTCACCCTTACAATGAGCAGTTCTTC.

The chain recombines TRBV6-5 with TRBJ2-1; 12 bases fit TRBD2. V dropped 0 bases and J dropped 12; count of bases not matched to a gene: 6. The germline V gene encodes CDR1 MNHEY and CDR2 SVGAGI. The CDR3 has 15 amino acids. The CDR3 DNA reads TGTGCCAGCAGTTACTCGCCGACTAGCGGGGGAGCGCAGTTCTTC. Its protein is CASSYSPTSGGAQFF.

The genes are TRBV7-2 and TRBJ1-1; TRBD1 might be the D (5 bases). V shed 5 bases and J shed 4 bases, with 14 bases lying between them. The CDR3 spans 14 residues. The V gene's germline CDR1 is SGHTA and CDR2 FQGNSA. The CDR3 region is CASSLGRVGTEAFF. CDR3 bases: TGTGCCAGCAGCCTCGGCAGGGTGGGCACTGAAGCTTTCTTT.

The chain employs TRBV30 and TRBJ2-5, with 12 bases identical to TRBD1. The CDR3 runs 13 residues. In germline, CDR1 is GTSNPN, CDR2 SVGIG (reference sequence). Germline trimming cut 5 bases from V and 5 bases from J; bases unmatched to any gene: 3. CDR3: CAWGTGGMETQYF. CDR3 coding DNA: TGTGCCTGGGGGACAGGGGGCATGGAGACCCAGTACTTC.

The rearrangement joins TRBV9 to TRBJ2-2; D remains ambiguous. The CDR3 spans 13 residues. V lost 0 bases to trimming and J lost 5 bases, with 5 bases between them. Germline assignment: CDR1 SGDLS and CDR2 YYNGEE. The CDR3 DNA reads TGTGCCAGCAGCGTAGATAGTACCGGGGAGCTGTTTTTT. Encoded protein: CASSVDSTGELFF.

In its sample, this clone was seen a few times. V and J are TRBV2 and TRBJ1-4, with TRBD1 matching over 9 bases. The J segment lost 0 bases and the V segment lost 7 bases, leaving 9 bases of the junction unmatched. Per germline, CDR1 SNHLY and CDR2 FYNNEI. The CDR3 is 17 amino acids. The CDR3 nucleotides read TGTGCCAGCAAACCGGGACAGGGATCCGCAACTAATGAAAAACTGTTTTTT. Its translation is CASKPGQGSATNEKLFF.

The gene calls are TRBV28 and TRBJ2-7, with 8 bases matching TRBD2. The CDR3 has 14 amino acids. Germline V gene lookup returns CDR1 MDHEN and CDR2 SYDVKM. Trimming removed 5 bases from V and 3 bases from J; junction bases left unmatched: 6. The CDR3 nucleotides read TGTGCCAGCAGTCCTCGGGGGGGCCGCTACGAGCAGTACTTC. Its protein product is CASSPRGGRYEQYF.

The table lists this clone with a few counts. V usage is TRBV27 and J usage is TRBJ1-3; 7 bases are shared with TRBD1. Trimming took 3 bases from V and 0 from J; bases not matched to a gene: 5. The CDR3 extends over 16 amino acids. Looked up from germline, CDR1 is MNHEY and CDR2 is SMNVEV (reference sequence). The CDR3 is CASSFSAGGSGNTIYF. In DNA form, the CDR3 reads TGTGCCAGCAGTTTCTCCGCAGGGGGCTCTGGAAACACCATATATTTT.

CDR3 region: CASSPSFDYGYTF. CDR3 coding DNA: TGTGCCAGCAGCCCCAGTTTTGACTATGGCTACACCTTC. The rearrangement links TRBV7-9 to TRBJ1-2; no firm D call. Trimming removed 5 bases at V and 3 bases at J, with 10 bases between. The CDR3 has 13 residues. CDR1 SEHNR and CDR2 FQNEAQ come from the germline V gene (reference sequence). Combining the CDR3 with reference TRBV7-9 and TRBJ1-2 gives the whole variable domain DTGVSQNPRHKITKRGQNVTFRCDPISEHNRLYWYRQTLGQGPEFLTYFQNEAQLEKSRLLSDRFSAERPKGSFSTLEIQRTEQGDSAMYLCASSPSFDYGYTFGSGTRLTVV.

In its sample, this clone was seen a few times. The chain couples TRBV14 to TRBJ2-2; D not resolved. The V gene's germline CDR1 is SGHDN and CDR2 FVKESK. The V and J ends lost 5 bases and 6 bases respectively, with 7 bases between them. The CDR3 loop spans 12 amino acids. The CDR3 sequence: CASSFEAGELFF. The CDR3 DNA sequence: TGTGCCAGCAGCTTCGAGGCCGGGGAGCTGTTTTTT.

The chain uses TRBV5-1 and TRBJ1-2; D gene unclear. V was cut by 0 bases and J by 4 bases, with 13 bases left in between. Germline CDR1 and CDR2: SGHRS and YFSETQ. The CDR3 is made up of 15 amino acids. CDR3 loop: CASSLEAQSGYGYTF. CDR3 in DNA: TGCGCCAGCAGCTTGGAGGCCCAAAGTGGCTATGGCTACACCTTC.

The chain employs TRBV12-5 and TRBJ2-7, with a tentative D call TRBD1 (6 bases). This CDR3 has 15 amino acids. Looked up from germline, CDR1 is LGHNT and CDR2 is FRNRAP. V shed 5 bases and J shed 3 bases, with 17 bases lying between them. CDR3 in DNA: TGTGCTAGTGGTCTAACGACAGGCATAAACTACGAGCAGTACTTC. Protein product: CASGLTTGINYEQYF.

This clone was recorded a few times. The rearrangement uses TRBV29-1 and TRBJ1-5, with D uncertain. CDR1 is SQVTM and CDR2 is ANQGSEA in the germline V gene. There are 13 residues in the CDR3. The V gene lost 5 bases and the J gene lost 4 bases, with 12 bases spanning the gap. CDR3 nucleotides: TGCAGCGTTCTGATCGACACGAATCAGCCCCAGCATTTT. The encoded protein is CSVLIDTNQPQHF.

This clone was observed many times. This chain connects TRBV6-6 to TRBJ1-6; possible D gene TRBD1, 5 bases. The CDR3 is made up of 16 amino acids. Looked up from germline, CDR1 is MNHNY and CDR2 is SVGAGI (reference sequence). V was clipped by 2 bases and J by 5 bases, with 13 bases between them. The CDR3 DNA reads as TGTGCCAGCAGTTACGCCGTGGGGCGGGATAATTCACCCCTCCACTTT. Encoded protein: CASSYAVGRDNSPLHF.

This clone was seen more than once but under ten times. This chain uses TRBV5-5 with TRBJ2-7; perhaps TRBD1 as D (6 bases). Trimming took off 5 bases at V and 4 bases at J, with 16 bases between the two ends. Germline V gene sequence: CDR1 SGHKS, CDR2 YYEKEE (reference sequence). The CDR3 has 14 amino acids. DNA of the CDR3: TGTGCCAGCAGTTATCCGGGAAGGGGGTACGAGCAGTACTTC. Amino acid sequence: CASSYPGRGYEQYF.

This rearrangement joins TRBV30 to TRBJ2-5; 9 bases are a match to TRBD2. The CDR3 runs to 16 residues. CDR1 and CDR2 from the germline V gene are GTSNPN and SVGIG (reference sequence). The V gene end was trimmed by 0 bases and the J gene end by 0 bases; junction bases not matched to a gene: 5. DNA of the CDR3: TGTGCCTGGAGTGTCGGAGCGGGGGGACACCAAGAGACCCAGTACTTC. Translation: CAWSVGAGGHQETQYF.

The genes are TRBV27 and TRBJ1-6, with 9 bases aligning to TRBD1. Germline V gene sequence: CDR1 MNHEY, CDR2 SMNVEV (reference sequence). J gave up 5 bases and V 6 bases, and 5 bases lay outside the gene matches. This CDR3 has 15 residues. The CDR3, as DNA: TGTGCCAGCAGCCCGGGACAGGGTAATAATTCACCCCTCCACTTT. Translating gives CASSPGQGNNSPLHF.

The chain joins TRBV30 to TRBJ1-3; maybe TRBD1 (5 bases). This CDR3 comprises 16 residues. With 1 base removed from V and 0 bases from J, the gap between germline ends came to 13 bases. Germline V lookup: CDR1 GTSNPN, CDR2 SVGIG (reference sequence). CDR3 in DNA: TGTGCCTGGAGTGAGGACAACACGCACTCTGGAAACACCATATATTTT. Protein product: CAWSEDNTHSGNTIYF.

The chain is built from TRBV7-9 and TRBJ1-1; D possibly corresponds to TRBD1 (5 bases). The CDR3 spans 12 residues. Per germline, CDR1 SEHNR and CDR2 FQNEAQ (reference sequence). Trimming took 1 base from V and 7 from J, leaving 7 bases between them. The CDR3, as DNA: TGTGCCAGCAGCTTAGGACAGATTGAAGCTTTCTTT. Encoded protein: CASSLGQIEAFF.